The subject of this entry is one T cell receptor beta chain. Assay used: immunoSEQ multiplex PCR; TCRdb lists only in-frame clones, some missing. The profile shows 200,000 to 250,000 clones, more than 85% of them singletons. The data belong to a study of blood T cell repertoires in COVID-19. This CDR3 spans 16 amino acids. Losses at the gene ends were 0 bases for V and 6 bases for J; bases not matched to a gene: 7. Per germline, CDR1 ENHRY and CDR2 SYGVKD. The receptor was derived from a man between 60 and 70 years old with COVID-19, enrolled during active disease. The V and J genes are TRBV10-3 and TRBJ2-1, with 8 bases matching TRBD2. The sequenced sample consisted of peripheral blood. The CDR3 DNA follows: TGTGCCATCAGTGAGTCGGGGCCAGCGGGAGTCAATGAGCAGTTCTTC. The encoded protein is CAISESGPAGVNEQFF.